Reported below is one T cell receptor (beta chain). Sequencing used immunoSEQ multiplex PCR; TCRdb keeps in-frame clones, though not all of them. This table has around 32,000 clones, approximately 79% appearing once. CDR1 SGHRS and CDR2 YFSETQ come from the germline V gene. The CDR3 covers 15 residues. V was pared by 4 bases and J by 8 bases, with 19 bases between. This sample was included in a study of STAT5B mutations in CD4+ large granular lymphocyte leukemia. The sequenced material came from CD4+ T cells from blood buffy coats. The TCR originated in a human donor in good health. The chain carries TRBV5-1 and TRBJ2-1, with D possibly being TRBD1 or TRBD2 (6 bases each). The CDR3 coding sequence is TGCGCCAGCAGCCGACGCCGGGGGCTGGGGGATGAGCAGTTCTTC. Its protein is CASSRRRGLGDEQFF. Based on the CDR3 plus reference TRBV5-1 and TRBJ2-1, the full variable domain is KAGVTQTPRYLIKTRGQQVTLSCSPISGHRSVSWYQQTPGQGLQFLFEYFSETQRNKGNFPGRFSGRQFSNSRSEMNVSTLELGDSALYLCASSRRRGLGDEQFFGPGTRLTVL.